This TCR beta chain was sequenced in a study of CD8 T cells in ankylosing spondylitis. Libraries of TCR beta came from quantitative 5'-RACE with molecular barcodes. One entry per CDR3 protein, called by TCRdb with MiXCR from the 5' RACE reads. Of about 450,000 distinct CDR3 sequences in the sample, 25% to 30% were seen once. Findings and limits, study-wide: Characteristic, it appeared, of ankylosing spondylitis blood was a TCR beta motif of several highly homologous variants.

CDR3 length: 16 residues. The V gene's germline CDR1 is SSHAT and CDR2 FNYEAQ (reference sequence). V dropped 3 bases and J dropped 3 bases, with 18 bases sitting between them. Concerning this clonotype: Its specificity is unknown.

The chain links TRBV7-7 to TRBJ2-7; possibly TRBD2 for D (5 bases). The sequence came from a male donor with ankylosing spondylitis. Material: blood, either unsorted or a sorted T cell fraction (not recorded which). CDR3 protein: CASSFHARGFSYEQYF. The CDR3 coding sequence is TGTGCCAGCAGCTTCCATGCGCGAGGGTTTAGCTACGAGCAGTACTTC.